A selection of T cell receptor beta chains follows, all from one sample in a study of blood T cell repertoires in COVID-19. Repertoires were generated with immunoSEQ multiplex PCR, while TCRdb's copy carries only in-frame clones and drops some. In the table there are 65,000 to 85,000 clones, roughly 77% of which are singletons. The sequenced sample was peripheral blood. The receptor set was obtained from a man between 45 and 60 years old with active or convalescent COVID-19. Both conserved end residues are part of each CDR3. A D gene is named only where the DNA matches it firmly. Only part of the rows carry a size: once, few, many, or a class if the clone is expanded.

V	J	D	size	CDR3	DNA
TRBV27	TRBJ1-1	-	-	CASSLRSGNTEAFF	TGTGCCAGCAGTCTAAGGTCGGGGAACACTGAAGCTTTCTTT
TRBV9	TRBJ1-6	-	once	CASSATVDSPLHF	TGTGCCAGCAGCGCGACAGTAGATTCACCCCTCCACTTT
TRBV4-3	TRBJ2-3	-	-	CASSQGGAGGTDTQYF	TGCGCCAGCAGCCAAGGCGGGGCCGGGGGCACAGATACGCAGTATTTT
TRBV21-1	TRBJ1-2	-	-	CASSKEDRNYGYTF	TGTGCCAGCAGCAAAGAGGACAGGAACTATGGCTACACCTTC
TRBV3-1/TRBV3-2	TRBJ1-2	-	-	CASSQDLGSLYGYTF	TGTGCCAGCAGCCAAGATCTAGGGAGTCTGTATGGCTACACCTTC
TRBV25-1	TRBJ1-6	-	-	CANPDSRDSPLHF	TGTGCCAACCCGGACAGTCGCGATTCACCCCTCCACTTT
TRBV7-9	TRBJ2-2	TRBD1	-	CASSLEGTGGTGELFF	TGTGCCAGCAGCTTAGAGGGCACAGGGGGCACCGGGGAGCTGTTTTTT
TRBV6-5	TRBJ2-3	TRBD1	-	CASSTGQEITDTQYF	TGTGCCAGCAGTACCGGACAGGAGATCACAGATACGCAGTATTTT
TRBV7-9	TRBJ1-4	-	-	CASSEVGRNEKLFF	TGTGCCAGCAGCGAGGTGGGGCGTAATGAAAAACTGTTTTTT
TRBV25-1	TRBJ2-7	TRBD1	once	CASIGSGGAGAYEQYF	TGTGCCAGCATCGGGTCAGGGGGCGCCGGAGCCTACGAGCAGTACTTC
TRBV12-3/TRBV12-4	TRBJ2-1	-	few	CASRGVIEQFF	TGTGCCAGCAGGGGAGTTATTGAGCAGTTCTTC
TRBV5-4	TRBJ2-5	TRBD2	-	CASSLGIGGGAGETQYF	TGTGCCAGCAGCTTGGGAATAGGCGGGGGGGCCGGGGAGACCCAGTACTTC
TRBV5-4	TRBJ2-5	-	-	CASSLKTNRERETQYF	TGTGCCAGCAGCTTAAAGACAAACAGGGAACGAGAGACCCAGTACTTC
TRBV7-2	TRBJ2-1	-	-	CASSLQGPGGNEQFF	TGTGCCAGCAGCCTCCAGGGCCCTGGTGGCAATGAGCAGTTCTTC
TRBV18	TRBJ1-5	TRBD1	-	CASSQGTGSNQPQHF	TGTGCCAGCTCACAAGGGACAGGGAGCAATCAGCCCCAGCATTTT
TRBV7-6	TRBJ2-1	TRBD2	-	CASSLGRGTSGGVNEQFF	TGTGCCAGCAGCTTAGGGAGGGGGACTAGCGGCGGCGTGAATGAGCAGTTCTTC
TRBV11-1	TRBJ2-2	TRBD1	few	CASSLAWTGNLFF	TGTGCCAGCAGCCTAGCATGGACAGGGAATTTGTTTTTT
TRBV7-2	TRBJ1-3	-	few	CASSYSGISGNTIYF	TGTGCCAGCAGCTACTCAGGGATCTCTGGAAACACCATATATTTT
TRBV9	TRBJ1-2	TRBD1	few	CASSPAGGWGYTF	TGTGCCAGCAGCCCAGCAGGGGGCTGGGGCTACACCTTC
TRBV6-5	TRBJ1-5	TRBD1	few	CASTGTGGGQPQHF	TGTGCCAGCACCGGAACAGGGGGCGGTCAGCCCCAGCATTTT
TRBV3-1/TRBV3-2	TRBJ2-7	-	-	CASSQSTATYEQYF	TGTGCCAGCAGCCAATCGACAGCTACCTACGAGCAGTACTTC
TRBV10-3	TRBJ1-1	-	-	CAISEVSSGNTEAFF	TGTGCCATCAGTGAGGTGTCCTCGGGGAACACTGAAGCTTTCTTT
TRBV5-1	TRBJ1-2	-	-	CASSLGAGGGYTF	TGCGCCAGCAGCTTGGGGGCAGGAGGAGGCTACACCTTC
TRBV5-6	TRBJ1-5	TRBD1	once	CASSTRTGNQPQHF	TGTGCCAGCAGCACACGGACAGGAAATCAGCCCCAGCATTTT
TRBV19	TRBJ2-7	TRBD1	-	CASSIDWRQGPYEQYF	TGTGCCAGTAGTATAGATTGGAGACAGGGACCCTACGAGCAGTACTTC
TRBV11-2	TRBJ2-3	TRBD2	-	CACSGGFTDTQYF	TGTGCCTGTAGCGGGGGGTTCACAGATACGCAGTATTTT
TRBV7-9	TRBJ1-6	TRBD1	few	CASSSSGGGNNSPLHF	TGTGCCAGCAGCTCCTCGGGAGGGGGCAATAATTCACCCCTCCACTTT
TRBV28	TRBJ1-2	-	-	CASSFISGGPAYGYTF	TGTGCCAGCAGTTTTATCTCCGGGGGACCGGCGTATGGCTACACCTTC
TRBV21-1	TRBJ1-5	-	-	CASSPGGANYQPQHF	TGTGCCAGCAGCCCCGGAGGGGCAAACTATCAGCCCCAGCATTTT
TRBV5-1	TRBJ1-2	TRBD1	-	CASSLGDRVRGYTF	TGCGCCAGCAGCTTGGGGGACAGGGTCCGGGGCTACACCTTC
TRBV19	TRBJ2-7	-	-	CASTLRGGPTYEQYF	TGTGCCAGTACCCTAAGGGGGGGCCCGACCTACGAGCAGTACTTC
TRBV2	TRBJ2-5	-	-	CASRGGGTQYF	TGTGCCAGCCGCGGCGGAGGGACCCAGTACTTC
TRBV7-9	TRBJ1-1	TRBD1	-	CAAGGWNTEAFF	TGTGCCGCAGGGGGCTGGAACACTGAAGCTTTCTTT
TRBV7-3	TRBJ2-1	TRBD2	few	CASSLGTSGVNEQFF	TGTGCCAGCAGCTTAGGGACTAGCGGGGTGAATGAGCAGTTCTTC
TRBV4-1	TRBJ1-5	-	medium-sized	CASSPTTGNQPQHF	TGCGCCAGCAGCCCTACTACGGGCAATCAGCCCCAGCATTTT
TRBV6-5	TRBJ1-1	-	-	CASSLGAGAYVEAFF	TGTGCCAGCAGTTTAGGCGCAGGGGCATACGTTGAAGCTTTCTTT
TRBV6-2/TRBV6-3	TRBJ2-3	TRBD2	-	CASSARGSGVSTDTQYF	TGTGCCAGCAGTGCCCGAGGTAGCGGGGTCAGCACAGATACGCAGTATTTT
TRBV18	TRBJ2-5	-	-	CASSLGGTPGETQYF	TGTGCCAGCTCACTAGGCGGGACTCCCGGGGAGACCCAGTACTTC
TRBV5-1	TRBJ2-5	TRBD1	-	CASSYGTGDQETQYF	TGCGCCAGCAGCTACGGGACAGGGGATCAAGAGACCCAGTACTTC
TRBV12-3/TRBV12-4	TRBJ1-1	TRBD1	-	CASSKQGGPEAFF	TGTGCCAGCAGTAAACAGGGGGGCCCTGAAGCTTTCTTT
TRBV3-1/TRBV3-2	TRBJ2-2	-	once	CASSQVAEGGPTGELFF	TGTGCCAGCAGCCAAGTAGCTGAGGGGGGGCCAACCGGGGAGCTGTTTTTT